The 28 T cell receptor beta chains below come from one sample, sequenced in a study of identical twins. TCRdb passed the 5' RACE reads through MiXCR, listing each CDR3 protein once. The table has some 500,000 distinct CDR3 sequences, 12% to 15% seen once. This sample was also put to use in a study of yellow fever vaccine responses in identical twins.

Sequenced input: CD4+ T cells sorted from blood. All receptors derive from a woman aged 18-29 years in good health.

Only a few counts were recorded for this clonotype. The chain has TRBV2 and TRBJ2-3; no clear D. V lost 3 bases to trimming and J lost 5 bases, with 12 bases between them. The germline CDR1 and CDR2 sequences are SNHLY and FYNNEI. The CDR3 has 14 amino acids. The CDR3 loop reads CASSEEVLVDTQYF. CDR3 in DNA: TGTGCCAGCAGTGAGGAAGTTTTAGTAGATACGCAGTATTTT.

This clonotype was found many times. The gene calls are TRBV12-3 or TRBV12-4 and TRBJ1-5; tentatively, D is TRBD1 (5 bases). Deletions cut 5 bases from V and 0 bases from J, with 8 bases between. The CDR3 totals 14 residues. CDR3 region: CASSDSNSNQPQHF. As DNA, the CDR3 is TGTGCCAGCAGTGACAGTAATAGCAATCAGCCCCAGCATTTT.

A few counts support this clonotype. The chain recombines TRBV4-3 with TRBJ2-3; 8 bases fit TRBD2. Germline V gene lookup returns CDR1 LGHNA and CDR2 YSLEER. The CDR3 loop spans 16 amino acids. J lost 3 bases, V lost 0 bases, and 5 bases had no gene match. The CDR3 sequence is CASSQDNGGGTDTQYF. In nucleotides, the CDR3 is TGCGCCAGCAGCCAAGATAACGGGGGGGGGACAGATACGCAGTATTTT.

There are a few counts of this clonotype. This chain joins TRBV4-1 and TRBJ2-3, with 13 bases aligning to TRBD2. J gave up 1 base and V 1 base, and 5 bases lay outside the gene matches. The CDR3 has 18 residues. Germline CDR1 is MGHRA and CDR2 is YSYEKL. The CDR3, as DNA: TGCGCCAGCAGCCAAGGTACTAGCGGGAGGGCCGGCACAGATACGCAGTATTTT. It codes for CASSQGTSGRAGTDTQYF.

This rearrangement joins TRBV4-1 to TRBJ2-1; D may be TRBD1 or TRBD2 (5 bases each). CDR1 and CDR2 from the germline V gene are MGHRA and YSYEKL. The CDR3 is made up of 12 amino acids. The ends were cut back, 0 bases at V and 10 bases at J, with 7 bases in the middle. In DNA, the CDR3 is TGCGCCAGCAGCCAAGAAGGGGAGGAGCAGTTCTTC. As protein: CASSQEGEEQFF.

The CDR3 DNA sequence: TGTGCCAGCAGTGATTGGGCCCTATCCACTGTGGAGCAGTACTTC. Its translation: CASSDWALSTVEQYF. The J gene is TRBJ2-7, the V gene TRBV2; D gene unclear. Trimming shortened V by 3 bases and J by 7 bases, and 19 bases separated the two germline ends. This CDR3 contains 15 residues. Germline loops: CDR1 SNHLY, CDR2 FYNNEI.

This chain joins TRBV7-2 and TRBJ1-2; D gene unclear. The CDR3 contains 15 residues. Between the trimmed V and J ends, which lost 6 bases and 4 bases, there was a span of 18 bases. The germline V gene encodes CDR1 SGHTA and CDR2 FQGNSA. This CDR3 reads CASRPLTVGFYGYTF. CDR3 coding DNA: TGTGCCAGCAGACCCCTTACGGTTGGTTTCTATGGCTACACCTTC.

The chain joins TRBV28 to TRBJ2-4, with TRBD2 matching 8 bases. This CDR3 is 15 amino acids long. Germline V CDR1 and CDR2: MDHEN, SYDVKM. Trimming cost V 4 bases and J 9 bases; bases outside gene matches: 11. CDR3 nucleotide sequence: TGTGCCAGCAGTTCCCCCAGCGGGGGCATCGGCATTCAGTACTTC. Protein sequence: CASSSPSGGIGIQYF.

This clonotype has more than one count but fewer than ten. This chain joins TRBV25-1 and TRBJ1-5; a weak D match, TRBD1 (6 bases). CDR3 length: 15 residues. Germline-derived CDR1 and CDR2 are MGHDK and SYGVNS. Between the trimmed V and J ends, which lost 6 bases and 0 bases, there was a span of 12 bases. The CDR3 protein is CASSEDSYSNQPQHF. The CDR3, as DNA: TGTGCCAGCAGCGAGGACAGTTATAGCAATCAGCCCCAGCATTTT.

The V gene is TRBV5-1, the J gene TRBJ2-7; TRBD1 matches 7 bases. The CDR3 is 13 amino acids. V lost 3 bases and J lost 2; bases outside the gene matches: 2. The germline CDR1 and CDR2 sequences are SGHRS and YFSETQ. CDR3 region: CASSYGQAYEQYF. The CDR3 coding sequence is TGCGCCAGCAGCTACGGACAGGCCTACGAGCAGTACTTC.

The sample holds a few counts of this clonotype. CDR3 protein: CASSFTTSPETQYF. The CDR3 DNA sequence: TGTGCCAGCAGCTTCACGACTAGCCCGGAGACCCAGTACTTC. The V call is TRBV7-2, the J call TRBJ2-5; TRBD2 agrees at 7 bases. Trimming removed 3 bases from V and 5 bases from J; junction bases left unmatched: 6. The CDR3 runs 14 residues. Germline V CDR1 and CDR2: SGHTA, FQGNSA.

This clonotype appeared a few times. The J gene is TRBJ1-4, the V gene TRBV18; D is possibly TRBD1 (5 bases). The CDR3 runs 13 residues. Germline V gene lookup returns CDR1 KGHSH and CDR2 LQKENI. Deletions cut 4 bases from V and 7 bases from J, with 10 bases between. The CDR3 nucleotides read TGTGCCAGCTCACGCGACAGCCTTGAAAAACTGTTTTTT. Translated, it gives CASSRDSLEKLFF. The variable domain in full, completed from reference TRBV18 and TRBJ1-4, reads NAGVMQNPRHLVRRRGQEARLRCSPMKGHSHVYWYRQLPEEGLKFMVYLQKENIIDESGMPKERFSAEFPKEGPSILRIQQVVRGDSAAYFCASSRDSLEKLFFGSGTQLSVL.

The chain combines TRBV5-4 with TRBJ2-7; TRBD1 agrees at 9 bases. The V gene's germline CDR1 is SGHNT and CDR2 YYREEE (reference sequence). After removal of 3 bases from V and 6 bases from J, the junction contained 7 bases not matched to a gene. The CDR3 covers 14 residues. The CDR3 sequence: CASSSTDRGSEQYF. CDR3 DNA sequence: TGTGCCAGCAGCTCCACTGACAGGGGGTCCGAGCAGTACTTC.

This clonotype was picked up many times. The CDR3 region is CASSYSSSGGAQTQYF. The CDR3 DNA follows: TGTGCCAGCAGTTACTCGTCCAGCGGGGGGGCTCAGACCCAGTACTTC. This chain links TRBV6-5 with TRBJ2-5; 10 bases are a match to TRBD2. The CDR3 loop spans 16 amino acids. The germline gives CDR1 MNHEY, CDR2 SVGAGI. V shed 0 bases, J shed 6 bases, and the junction held 7 bases outside the gene matches.

CDR3 DNA: TGTGCCACCAGTGATTTGGCTACCGGGACAGGGGCTTCTCCGGATACGCAGTATTTT. The encoded protein is CATSDLATGTGASPDTQYF. The gene calls are TRBV24-1 and TRBJ2-3, with TRBD1 matching over 10 bases. From germline, CDR1 is KGHDR and CDR2 SFDVKD. This CDR3 has 19 amino acids. Losses at the gene ends were 0 bases for V and 6 bases for J; bases not matched to a gene: 14.

Ten or more counts support this clonotype. The gene calls are TRBV6-1 and TRBJ2-7; D not resolved. The CDR3 is made up of 11 amino acids. Germline V gives CDR1 MNHNS, CDR2 SASEGT. V dropped 5 bases and J dropped 3 bases, with 5 bases sitting between them. The DNA for the CDR3 is TGTGCCAGCAGTCGAAACTACGAGCAGTACTTC. Its translation: CASSRNYEQYF.

This clonotype was seen only a few times. This sequence joins TRBV7-6 and TRBJ2-5, with TRBD2 matching over 8 bases. V gave up 2 bases and J gave up 5 bases; unmatched junction bases: 7. Germline loops: CDR1 SGHVS, CDR2 FNYEAQ. The CDR3 is 15 amino acids. CDR3 DNA: TGTGCCAGCAGCTTATCCGGGGCTAGCGGGGAGACCCAGTACTTC. This sequence encodes CASSLSGASGETQYF.

The chain recombines TRBV5-5 with TRBJ2-3, with D possibly matching TRBD1 (6 bases). Germline V gives CDR1 SGHKS, CDR2 YYEKEE (reference sequence). The CDR3 is made up of 15 amino acids. Trimming left V 4 bases short and J 2 bases short, with 14 bases between. In DNA form, the CDR3 reads TGTGCCAGCAGCCTGTCGTGGACAGCCACAGATACGCAGTATTTT. Its protein is CASSLSWTATDTQYF.

This clonotype was picked up a small number of times. V gene TRBV20-1 combines with J gene TRBJ2-5, with 9 bases that match TRBD1. The CDR3 consists of 16 residues. With 3 bases clipped from V and 1 base from J, the junction kept 9 bases outside the gene matches. CDR1 and CDR2 (germline): DFQATT, SNEGSKA (reference sequence). CDR3 DNA sequence: TGCAGTGCTAGGGGACAGGGAGTGGCCAGCCAAGAGACCCAGTACTTC. It specifies CSARGQGVASQETQYF.

The rearrangement joins TRBV14 to TRBJ2-1; D possibly corresponds to TRBD2 (5 bases). V lost 4 bases to trimming and J lost 7 bases, with 14 bases between them. There are 14 residues in the CDR3. Germline V gene lookup returns CDR1 SGHDN and CDR2 FVKESK. CDR3 amino acids: CASSPRGLGNEQFF. Written as DNA, the CDR3 is TGTGCCAGCAGCCCCCGAGGACTGGGAAATGAGCAGTTCTTC.

This clonotype has only a few counts. The chain links TRBV20-1 to TRBJ2-5; 12 positions match TRBD2. This CDR3 region has 14 residues. Germline V gene lookup returns CDR1 DFQATT and CDR2 SNEGSKA (reference sequence). V lost 6 bases, J lost 5 bases, and 7 bases stayed unmatched. This CDR3 is CSAQLAGGQETQYF. DNA for the CDR3: TGCAGTGCCCAACTAGCGGGGGGCCAGGAGACCCAGTACTTC.

This chain connects TRBV6-5 to TRBJ1-6; TRBD1 matches at 8 bases. The CDR3 has 17 amino acids. Per germline, CDR1 MNHEY and CDR2 SVGAGI. With 0 bases clipped from V and 5 bases from J, the junction kept 6 bases outside the gene matches. The CDR3 nucleotides are TGTGCCAGCAGTTACTCGGGGTTGACAGGGGATAATTCACCCCTCCACTTT. Protein sequence: CASSYSGLTGDNSPLHF.

This clonotype occurred a few times. The V call is TRBV10-3, the J call TRBJ1-1, with D hard to call. V dropped 2 bases and J dropped 0 bases, with 7 bases sitting between them. Germline CDR1 ENHRY, CDR2 SYGVKD. The CDR3 consists of 14 residues. CDR3 bases: TGTGCCATCAGTGAGGACCAGATGAACACTGAAGCTTTCTTT. It yields the protein CAISEDQMNTEAFF.

This chain links TRBV5-6 with TRBJ2-3; 8 bases align to TRBD1. V trimming: 4 bases; J trimming: 5 bases; junction bases outside the gene matches: 9. The CDR3 consists of 15 residues. Germline CDR1 reads SGHDT; CDR2 reads YYEEEE. CDR3: CASSVGTGGGDTQYF. Written as DNA, the CDR3 is TGTGCCAGCAGCGTCGGGACAGGTGGGGGAGATACGCAGTATTTT. The entire variable domain, with the rest obtained from reference TRBV5-6 and TRBJ2-3, is as follows: DAGVTQSPTHLIKTRGQQVTLRCSPKSGHDTVSWYQQALGQGPQFIFQYYEEEERQRGNFPDRFSGHQFPNYSSELNVNALLLGDSALYLCASSVGTGGGDTQYFGPGTRLTVL.

The rearrangement joins TRBV6-2 or TRBV6-3 to TRBJ2-1, with D perhaps matching TRBD2 (6 bases). This CDR3 contains 14 residues. Looked up from germline, CDR1 is MNHEY and CDR2 is SVGEGT. V lost 8 bases and J 9 bases, leaving 20 bases between the germline ends. CDR3 DNA sequence: TGTGCCAGCGGTAGACTAGGAGAGGTCGGTGAGCAGTTCTTC. Translation gives CASGRLGEVGEQFF.

This chain uses TRBV28 with TRBJ2-1; possible D gene TRBD1, 6 bases. Trimming cost V 7 bases and J 0 bases, with 25 bases left between them. The germline CDR1 and CDR2 sequences are MDHEN and SYDVKM. This CDR3 has 19 residues. The DNA of the CDR3 is TGTGCCAGCACCCTAAGCCATACAGGGTGGGTTAGCTCCTACAATGAGCAGTTCTTC. This gives the protein CASTLSHTGWVSSYNEQFF.

J is TRBJ1-1 and V is TRBV7-6; TRBD1 matches at 8 bases. Germline V CDR1 and CDR2: SGHVS, FNYEAQ. The V gene end was trimmed by 3 bases and the J gene end by 7 bases; junction bases not matched to a gene: 4. This CDR3 is built from 13 residues. This CDR3 reads CASSFRQGLEAFF. The CDR3 DNA sequence: TGTGCCAGCAGCTTCCGACAGGGGCTTGAAGCTTTCTTT.

This rearrangement joins TRBV4-3 to TRBJ2-7, with D maybe TRBD2 (6 bases). Germline V gene data show CDR1 as LGHNA and CDR2 as YSLEER. Trimming removed 1 base from V and 6 bases from J, with 13 bases in between. The CDR3 sequence is 14 residues long. The CDR3 DNA reads as TGCGCCAGCAGCCAAGTGGTCGGGAGCGGCGAGCAGTACTTC. Protein sequence: CASSQVVGSGEQYF.